The rows below give T cell receptor beta chains drawn from one sample of a study of cytomegalovirus exposure and HLA in healthy donors. Here immunoSEQ multiplex PCR was the method, and the copy in TCRdb shows in-frame clones only, minus some. The sample carries a few hundred thousand clones, about 86% recorded once. Specimen: PBMCs. These TCRs come from a young woman in good health and CMV-seronegative. CDR3s include the opening cysteine and the closing phenylalanine or tryptophan. A D gene is named only where the DNA matches it firmly. Only some rows state a clone size, as once, few, many or a class for expanded clones.

J gene: TRBJ2-1; V gene: TRBV29-1; D gene: TRBD2; clone size: -; CDR3 protein: CSVAGTRINEQFF; CDR3 DNA: TGCAGCGTCGCCGGGACTAGAATAAATGAGCAGTTCTTC
J gene: TRBJ2-7; V gene: TRBV9; D gene: -; clone size: -; CDR3 protein: CASSAGDVPYSYEQYF; CDR3 DNA: TGTGCCAGCAGCGCGGGGGACGTCCCTTACTCCTACGAGCAGTACTTC
J gene: TRBJ2-1; V gene: TRBV19; D gene: TRBD2; clone size: few; CDR3 protein: CASSISGGPKDEQFF; CDR3 DNA: TGTGCCAGTAGTATTTCGGGGGGGCCTAAGGATGAGCAGTTCTTC
J gene: TRBJ2-1; V gene: TRBV4-3; D gene: -; clone size: -; CDR3 protein: CASSPSYRENSEQFF; CDR3 DNA: TGCGCCAGCAGCCCCTCGTACAGGGAGAACAGTGAGCAGTTCTTC
J gene: TRBJ1-5; V gene: TRBV28; D gene: -; clone size: -; CDR3 protein: CASRRGGGSNQPQHF; CDR3 DNA: TGTGCCAGCCGCCGGGGCGGGGGAAGCAATCAGCCCCAGCATTTT
J gene: TRBJ1-2; V gene: TRBV4-1; D gene: -; clone size: few; CDR3 protein: CASSQPRSFSHGYTF; CDR3 DNA: TGCGCCAGCAGCCAACCGCGTTCCTTCTCACATGGCTACACCTTC
J gene: TRBJ1-2; V gene: TRBV28; D gene: -; clone size: once; CDR3 protein: CASIKGQSYYGYTF; CDR3 DNA: TGTGCCAGCATCAAAGGACAGTCTTACTATGGCTACACCTTC
J gene: TRBJ1-1; V gene: TRBV4-3; D gene: -; clone size: few; CDR3 protein: CASSQDEGQGGTEAFF; CDR3 DNA: TGCGCCAGCAGCCAAGATGAAGGGCAGGGTGGCACTGAAGCTTTCTTT
J gene: TRBJ2-7; V gene: TRBV27; D gene: TRBD1; clone size: -; CDR3 protein: CASSQHTAGTGAHSYEQYF; CDR3 DNA: TGTGCCAGCAGTCAACATACAGCTGGGACAGGGGCCCACTCCTACGAGCAGTACTTC
J gene: TRBJ2-2; V gene: TRBV1; D gene: -; clone size: -; CDR3 protein: CTSSQPLANTGELFF; CDR3 DNA: TGCACCAGCAGCCAACCGTTAGCTAACACCGGGGAGCTGTTTTTT
J gene: TRBJ1-2; V gene: TRBV30; D gene: -; clone size: -; CDR3 protein: CAWSVLEGGYTF; CDR3 DNA: TGTGCCTGGAGTGTACTCGAGGGCGGCTACACCTTC
J gene: TRBJ2-7; V gene: TRBV19; D gene: -; clone size: -; CDR3 protein: CASRMTVDSYEQYF; CDR3 DNA: TGTGCCAGTAGAATGACAGTTGACTCCTACGAGCAGTACTTC
J gene: TRBJ1-4; V gene: TRBV4-2; D gene: -; clone size: -; CDR3 protein: CASSQGSGRLDEKLFF; CDR3 DNA: TGTGCCAGCAGCCAAGGATCTGGTCGTTTAGATGAAAAACTGTTTTTT
J gene: TRBJ2-2; V gene: TRBV5-1; D gene: TRBD1; clone size: -; CDR3 protein: CASSWGQGATGELFF; CDR3 DNA: TGCGCCAGCAGCTGGGGACAGGGGGCAACCGGGGAGCTGTTTTTT
J gene: TRBJ1-5; V gene: TRBV7-9; D gene: TRBD1; clone size: -; CDR3 protein: CASSLATGSGQPQHF; CDR3 DNA: TGTGCCAGCAGCTTAGCGACAGGGTCGGGCCAGCCCCAGCATTTT
J gene: TRBJ1-5; V gene: TRBV23-1; D gene: -; clone size: once; CDR3 protein: CASSQANQPQHF; CDR3 DNA: TGCGCCAGCAGTCAGGCCAATCAGCCCCAGCATTTT
J gene: TRBJ1-1; V gene: TRBV18; D gene: -; clone size: -; CDR3 protein: CASSPMGLNTEAFF; CDR3 DNA: TGTGCCAGCTCACCAATGGGGCTGAACACTGAAGCTTTCTTT
J gene: TRBJ2-7; V gene: TRBV28; D gene: -; clone size: -; CDR3 protein: CASSSRGVRAFHEQYF; CDR3 DNA: TGTGCCAGCAGTTCCAGGGGGGTCAGGGCGTTCCACGAGCAGTACTTC
J gene: TRBJ2-7; V gene: TRBV29-1; D gene: TRBD2; clone size: -; CDR3 protein: CSVARRGASYEQYF; CDR3 DNA: TGCAGCGTGGCCCGGCGGGGGGCTTCCTACGAGCAGTACTTC
J gene: TRBJ1-2; V gene: TRBV6-1; D gene: -; clone size: few; CDR3 protein: CASRVSGGAGYTF; CDR3 DNA: TGTGCCAGCAGAGTATCGGGGGGAGCGGGCTACACCTTC
J gene: TRBJ2-1; V gene: TRBV5-1; D gene: TRBD2; clone size: -; CDR3 protein: CASSLEGLAGRLRTTEQFF; CDR3 DNA: TGCGCCAGCAGCTTGGAGGGACTAGCGGGGAGGCTGAGAACTACTGAGCAGTTCTTC
J gene: TRBJ2-7; V gene: TRBV7-9; D gene: -; clone size: -; CDR3 protein: CASSGQRLGGNEQYF; CDR3 DNA: TGTGCCAGCAGCGGACAGAGACTGGGTGGAAACGAGCAGTACTTC
J gene: TRBJ2-1; V gene: TRBV5-1; D gene: TRBD2; clone size: -; CDR3 protein: CASRLGTSGSSYNEQFF; CDR3 DNA: TGCGCCAGCAGGTTGGGTACTAGCGGGAGCTCCTACAATGAGCAGTTCTTC
J gene: TRBJ2-1; V gene: TRBV9; D gene: -; clone size: -; CDR3 protein: CASSVEVHRGRGSNEQFF; CDR3 DNA: TGTGCCAGCAGCGTAGAAGTCCACCGCGGGCGGGGCTCCAATGAGCAGTTCTTC
J gene: TRBJ2-1; V gene: TRBV19; D gene: -; clone size: few; CDR3 protein: CASSRRGGINEQFF; CDR3 DNA: TGTGCCAGTAGTAGGAGAGGCGGCATCAATGAGCAGTTCTTC
J gene: TRBJ2-7; V gene: TRBV13; D gene: TRBD2; clone size: -; CDR3 protein: CASSPSGSKYEQYF; CDR3 DNA: TGTGCCAGCAGCCCGAGCGGGAGTAAATACGAGCAGTACTTC
J gene: TRBJ2-7; V gene: TRBV28; D gene: TRBD1; clone size: -; CDR3 protein: CASSPPGTGNEQYF; CDR3 DNA: TGTGCCAGCAGTCCTCCCGGGACAGGGAACGAGCAGTACTTC
J gene: TRBJ2-1; V gene: TRBV6-4; D gene: -; clone size: -; CDR3 protein: CASSLLAGHNNEQFF; CDR3 DNA: TGTGCCAGCAGCCTCCTGGCGGGGCATAACAATGAGCAGTTCTTC
J gene: TRBJ1-1; V gene: TRBV6-5; D gene: -; clone size: -; CDR3 protein: CASSTHTGLNTEAFF; CDR3 DNA: TGTGCCAGCAGTACCCATACAGGCCTGAACACTGAAGCTTTCTTT
J gene: TRBJ1-2; V gene: TRBV6-5; D gene: TRBD1; clone size: -; CDR3 protein: CASRPQGVDGYTF; CDR3 DNA: TGTGCCAGCAGACCACAGGGGGTGGATGGCTACACCTTC
J gene: TRBJ2-7; V gene: TRBV30; D gene: -; clone size: -; CDR3 protein: CAWSLFQESSYEQYF; CDR3 DNA: TGTGCCTGGAGTTTGTTCCAGGAAAGCTCCTACGAGCAGTACTTC
J gene: TRBJ2-7; V gene: TRBV12-5; D gene: -; clone size: -; CDR3 protein: CASGPLVTRSYEQYF; CDR3 DNA: TGTGCTAGTGGTCCTCTCGTGACCAGGTCATACGAGCAGTACTTC
J gene: TRBJ2-1; V gene: TRBV6-5; D gene: TRBD2; clone size: once; CDR3 protein: CASRSEGTSGNEQFF; CDR3 DNA: TGTGCCAGCAGATCGGAGGGGACTAGCGGCAATGAGCAGTTCTTC
J gene: TRBJ2-7; V gene: TRBV5-5; D gene: TRBD2; clone size: -; CDR3 protein: CASSVGTTNYEQYF; CDR3 DNA: TGTGCCAGCAGTGTCGGGACTACCAACTACGAGCAGTACTTC
J gene: TRBJ2-4; V gene: TRBV6-5; D gene: TRBD1; clone size: -; CDR3 protein: CASSYGGTGLTIQYF; CDR3 DNA: TGTGCCAGCAGTTACGGGGGGACAGGTCTAACCATTCAGTACTTC
J gene: TRBJ2-7; V gene: TRBV7-9; D gene: -; clone size: -; CDR3 protein: CASSLEAVSSHEQYF; CDR3 DNA: TGTGCCAGCAGCTTAGAGGCGGTTTCTTCCCACGAGCAGTACTTC
J gene: TRBJ1-2; V gene: TRBV6-5; D gene: -; clone size: -; CDR3 protein: CASSYSTATNYGYTF; CDR3 DNA: TGTGCCAGCAGTTACTCGACAGCCACGAACTATGGCTACACCTTC
J gene: TRBJ2-7; V gene: TRBV4-1; D gene: -; clone size: once; CDR3 protein: CASSQGVGAVYEQYF; CDR3 DNA: TGCGCCAGCAGCCAAGGGGTGGGGGCCGTCTACGAGCAGTACTTC
J gene: TRBJ2-3; V gene: TRBV5-6; D gene: -; clone size: few; CDR3 protein: CASSPGSADTQYF; CDR3 DNA: TGTGCCAGCAGCCCCGGGTCGGCAGATACGCAGTATTTT
J gene: TRBJ1-2; V gene: TRBV27; D gene: TRBD1; clone size: -; CDR3 protein: CASSLRAAQGAYYGYTF; CDR3 DNA: TGTGCCAGCAGTTTACGAGCGGCGCAGGGGGCTTACTATGGCTACACCTTC
J gene: TRBJ2-3; V gene: TRBV6-5; D gene: TRBD2; clone size: once; CDR3 protein: CASSWTSLDTQYF; CDR3 DNA: TGTGCCAGCAGCTGGACTAGCCTAGATACGCAGTATTTT
J gene: TRBJ2-1; V gene: TRBV4-1; D gene: TRBD1; clone size: -; CDR3 protein: CASSPGQGRGNEQFF; CDR3 DNA: TGCGCCAGCAGCCCGGGACAGGGGAGAGGGAATGAGCAGTTCTTC
J gene: TRBJ2-1; V gene: TRBV10-2; D gene: TRBD1; clone size: few; CDR3 protein: CATYRGEDNEQFF; CDR3 DNA: TGCGCCACCTACAGGGGGGAGGACAATGAGCAGTTCTTC
J gene: TRBJ2-7; V gene: TRBV2; D gene: TRBD1; clone size: -; CDR3 protein: CASRLGQGASEQYF; CDR3 DNA: TGTGCCAGCAGGTTAGGACAGGGGGCGAGTGAGCAGTACTTC
J gene: TRBJ2-7; V gene: TRBV28; D gene: TRBD1; clone size: -; CDR3 protein: CASSRTGSSYEQYF; CDR3 DNA: TGTGCCAGCAGTCGGACAGGGAGCTCCTACGAGCAGTACTTC
J gene: TRBJ1-2; V gene: TRBV30; D gene: -; clone size: -; CDR3 protein: CAWTLGSLNYGYTF; CDR3 DNA: TGTGCCTGGACCCTTGGTAGTTTGAACTATGGCTACACCTTC
J gene: TRBJ2-1; V gene: TRBV19; D gene: TRBD2; clone size: -; CDR3 protein: CASSKGLAGPTYNEQFF; CDR3 DNA: TGTGCCAGTAGTAAAGGACTAGCGGGCCCAACCTACAATGAGCAGTTCTTC
J gene: TRBJ2-3; V gene: TRBV30; D gene: TRBD1; clone size: -; CDR3 protein: CAWTKGQLLDTQYF; CDR3 DNA: TGTGCCTGGACAAAGGGACAGCTGCTGGATACGCAGTATTTT
J gene: TRBJ1-4; V gene: TRBV5-1; D gene: TRBD1; clone size: once; CDR3 protein: CASSSGQANEKLFF; CDR3 DNA: TGCGCCAGCAGCTCTGGACAGGCTAATGAAAAACTGTTTTTT
J gene: TRBJ2-3; V gene: TRBV30; D gene: TRBD1; clone size: -; CDR3 protein: CACNRDRGPTDTQYF; CDR3 DNA: TGTGCCTGCAATAGAGACAGGGGGCCAACAGATACGCAGTATTTT
J gene: TRBJ1-5; V gene: TRBV27; D gene: TRBD1; clone size: -; CDR3 protein: CASRRDRGFNQPQHF; CDR3 DNA: TGTGCCAGCAGACGGGACAGGGGGTTCAATCAGCCCCAGCATTTT
J gene: TRBJ2-7; V gene: TRBV10-1; D gene: -; clone size: -; CDR3 protein: CASSESSGSVSYEQYF; CDR3 DNA: TGCGCCAGCAGTGAGTCGAGCGGGTCCGTCTCCTACGAGCAGTACTTC